This record looks at one T cell receptor (beta chain) sequence and its context. Germline values: CDR1 MDHEN, CDR2 SYDVKM. This CDR3 spans 13 amino acids. The V end lost 7 bases, the J end lost 3 bases, and 12 bases lay between the germline ends. This sample stems from a study of blood T cells in healthy people across ages. Together with a sample-barcoded 5' primer, a J-beta primer mix was included in a second PCR lasting about 7 to 12 cycles. TCRdb itself ran the 5' RACE reads through MiXCR, one entry per CDR3 protein. The table lists 1.5 million to 2 million distinct CDR3 sequences, under 30% of them singletons.

Sequenced material: blood. This TCR was recovered from a young woman in good health. The chain uses TRBV28 and TRBJ1-2; perhaps TRBD1 as D (5 bases). DNA of the CDR3: TGTGCCAGCACCCCGGGACCGCACTATGGCTACACCTTC. As protein: CASTPGPHYGYTF.